These T cell receptor beta chains were read from a single sample in a study of blood T cell repertoires in COVID-19. The repertoire was sequenced with immunoSEQ multiplex PCR; TCRdb's copy has only in-frame clones and lacks some. The sample lists some 150,000 clones; more than 85% were seen once. Material: peripheral blood. The receptors derive from a human donor in a cohort sampled during active COVID-19. Each CDR3 is given with its conserved first and last residue. The D gene is left open where the match is weak. Clone sizes are given selectively: once, few, many, or a class where the clone is expanded.

V	J	size	D	CDR3	DNA
TRBV7-8	TRBJ1-3	-	TRBD1	CASSLAPQGAPGNTIYF	TGTGCCAGCAGCTTAGCCCCCCAGGGGGCTCCTGGAAACACCATATATTTT
TRBV28	TRBJ2-7	-	-	CASSLSQTGAGRGSWYEQYF	TGTGCCAGCAGTTTATCCCAGACAGGGGCCGGGCGCGGGAGCTGGTACGAGCAGTACTTC
TRBV19	TRBJ2-1	-	TRBD2	CASSTGLAGGPSHNEQFF	TGTGCCAGTAGTACGGGACTAGCGGGAGGGCCCTCTCACAATGAGCAGTTCTTC
TRBV9	TRBJ1-4	-	-	CASSVEGWTNEKLFF	TGTGCCAGCAGCGTGGAGGGCTGGACTAATGAAAAACTGTTTTTT
TRBV11-1	TRBJ2-1	-	TRBD2	CASSLGGRVRDEQFF	TGTGCCAGCAGCTTAGGCGGGAGGGTTCGGGATGAGCAGTTCTTC
TRBV19	TRBJ1-3	-	TRBD1	CASSDPRTGGRNTIYF	TGTGCCAGTAGTGACCCCAGGACAGGGGGCCGAAACACCATATATTTT
TRBV18	TRBJ2-3	once	TRBD2	CASSPPAGAQYF	TGTGCCAGCTCACCCCCCGCGGGGGCGCAGTATTTT
TRBV28	TRBJ2-1	once	-	CASSLSRFNEQFF	TGTGCCAGCAGTTTATCCCGTTTCAATGAGCAGTTCTTC
TRBV5-1	TRBJ2-7	-	TRBD2	CASSRTSGSGLQQYF	TGCGCCAGCAGCAGGACTAGCGGGAGCGGCTTGCAGCAGTACTTC
TRBV2	TRBJ2-3	-	-	CASIRESTDTQYF	TGTGCCAGCATCCGAGAAAGCACAGATACGCAGTATTTT
TRBV11-2	TRBJ1-1	-	TRBD1	CASSMTGDTEAFF	TGTGCCAGCAGCATGACAGGGGACACTGAAGCTTTCTTT
TRBV27	TRBJ1-5	-	-	CASKSERRGSLQPQHF	TGTGCCAGCAAGTCCGAACGTAGGGGGTCTCTTCAGCCCCAGCATTTT
TRBV19	TRBJ1-3	-	-	CASNDHTGGNTIYF	TGTGCCAGTAATGACCACACGGGAGGAAACACCATATATTTT
TRBV14	TRBJ2-2	-	-	CASSQQGGTGELFF	TGTGCCAGCAGCCAGCAGGGGGGAACCGGGGAGCTGTTTTTT
TRBV15	TRBJ2-7	-	TRBD1	CATSRSRTGKNEQYF	TGTGCCACCAGCAGATCAAGGACAGGGAAAAACGAGCAGTACTTC
TRBV7-9	TRBJ1-3	-	-	CASSQRDPGTIYF	TGTGCCAGCAGCCAGCGGGATCCAGGGACCATATATTTT
TRBV7-8	TRBJ2-7	-	TRBD1	CASSLIDRDYEQYF	TGTGCCAGCAGCTTAATCGACAGGGACTACGAGCAGTACTTC
TRBV7-9	TRBJ2-2	-	-	CASSWQAPGTGELFF	TGTGCCAGCAGCTGGCAGGCCCCAGGCACCGGGGAGCTGTTTTTT
TRBV7-2	TRBJ2-5	-	TRBD2	CASSLGGTSAPQETQYF	TGTGCCAGCAGCTTAGGTGGGACTAGCGCGCCCCAAGAGACCCAGTACTTC
TRBV2	TRBJ2-6	-	-	CAFRSSSGANVLTF	TGTGCCTTTAGGAGTTCTTCTGGGGCTAACGTCCTGACTTTC
TRBV18	TRBJ2-3	-	-	CASSRDLTDTQYF	TGTGCCAGCTCACGAGATTTAACAGATACGCAGTATTTT
TRBV5-1	TRBJ1-1	-	-	CASSSRGGTEAFF	TGCGCCAGCAGCTCTCGGGGGGGTACTGAAGCTTTCTTT
TRBV5-4	TRBJ1-2	-	TRBD1	CASSFSFRLDRDYGYTF	TGTGCCAGCAGCTTCTCCTTTAGATTGGACAGGGACTATGGCTACACCTTC
TRBV6-5	TRBJ1-5	-	-	CASNGRGGPPPQHF	TGTGCCAGCAATGGCCGGGGTGGACCTCCACCCCAGCATTTT
TRBV5-1	TRBJ2-3	-	TRBD2	CASSPSGGSTDTQYF	TGCGCCAGCAGTCCGAGCGGGGGGAGCACAGATACGCAGTATTTT
TRBV7-8	TRBJ2-3	few	TRBD2	CASSFTSGGAGGAQYF	TGTGCCAGCAGCTTTACTAGCGGGGGGGCCGGGGGTGCGCAGTATTTT
TRBV14	TRBJ2-3	few	TRBD2	CASSPPGLAAPDTQYF	TGTGCCAGCAGCCCTCCGGGACTAGCGGCACCAGATACGCAGTATTTT
TRBV5-6	TRBJ2-7	-	-	CASSTDVAPYYEQYF	TGTGCCAGCAGCACGGATGTAGCGCCATACTACGAGCAGTACTTC
TRBV15	TRBJ1-1	-	-	CATSREPPGLGTEAFF	TGTGCCACCAGCAGAGAGCCCCCAGGTTTGGGTACTGAAGCTTTCTTT
TRBV27	TRBJ1-5	few	-	CASSLRGNQPQHF	TGTGCCAGCAGTTTGAGGGGCAATCAGCCCCAGCATTTT
TRBV6-2/TRBV6-3	TRBJ1-6	-	TRBD1	CASSYGQQGANNSPLHF	TGTGCCAGCAGTTACGGGCAACAGGGGGCGAATAATTCACCCCTCCACTTT
TRBV6-6	TRBJ2-1	-	TRBD2	CASSYSIAGGPNEQFF	TGTGCCAGCAGTTACTCGATAGCGGGAGGCCCCAATGAGCAGTTCTTC
TRBV24-1	TRBJ1-1	-	TRBD1	CATSDLRDRGLNTEAFF	TGTGCCACCAGTGATTTGAGGGACAGGGGTCTGAACACTGAAGCTTTCTTT
TRBV7-6	TRBJ2-1	-	TRBD2	CASSRTSGRAIFPYNEQFF	TGTGCCAGCAGCCGGACTAGCGGGAGGGCCATATTCCCCTACAATGAGCAGTTCTTC
TRBV4-1	TRBJ1-2	-	TRBD1	CASSQGGRGTFYGYTF	TGCGCCAGCAGCCAAGGGGGCAGGGGGACTTTCTATGGCTACACCTTC
TRBV7-3	TRBJ2-3	-	-	CASSLSGDTQYF	TGTGCCAGCAGCTTATCAGGTGATACGCAGTATTTT
TRBV28	TRBJ2-1	-	-	CASSLTRTARSYNEQFF	TGTGCCAGCAGCCTAACTCGGACAGCTCGCTCCTACAATGAGCAGTTCTTC
TRBV28	TRBJ2-1	-	-	CASTSGGSYNEQFF	TGTGCCAGCACTTCAGGGGGGTCCTACAATGAGCAGTTCTTC
TRBV10-3	TRBJ2-7	-	-	CAIRDGTYEQYF	TGTGCCATCAGAGACGGGACCTACGAGCAGTACTTC
TRBV4-1	TRBJ2-7	-	-	CASSAAGPEQVYEQYF	TGCGCCAGCAGCGCAGCGGGTCCCGAACAGGTCTACGAGCAGTACTTC
TRBV7-9	TRBJ2-5	-	TRBD1	CASSHTGAETQYF	TGTGCCAGCAGCCATACAGGGGCAGAGACCCAGTACTTC
TRBV19	TRBJ1-6	-	TRBD1	CASRRGTGMSPLHF	TGTGCCAGTAGAAGGGGGACAGGGATGTCACCCCTCCACTTT
TRBV6-5	TRBJ2-5	-	-	CASILGGGQETQYF	TGTGCCAGTATTCTAGGGGGTGGACAAGAGACCCAGTACTTC
TRBV5-1	TRBJ2-7	-	TRBD1	CASSRGGGQGAREQYF	TGCGCCAGCAGCCGGGGTGGGGGACAGGGGGCGAGGGAGCAGTACTTC
TRBV3-1/TRBV3-2	TRBJ1-3	few	-	CASSRGLRGAGNTIYF	TGTGCCAGCAGCCGAGGACTCAGGGGAGCGGGAAACACCATATATTTT
TRBV11-2	TRBJ2-1	-	TRBD1	CASSSHRGRYNEQFF	TGTGCCAGCAGCAGCCACAGGGGGCGTTACAATGAGCAGTTCTTC
TRBV10-2	TRBJ1-1	once	-	CATRGVSSAEAFF	TGCGCCACCCGGGGGGTTTCTTCCGCTGAAGCTTTCTTT
TRBV10-3	TRBJ2-7	-	-	CAISEPTATDSSPYEQYF	TGTGCCATCAGTGAGCCTACAGCAACCGACAGTTCACCCTACGAGCAGTACTTC
TRBV5-8	TRBJ2-1	-	-	CASSYDYNLNEQFF	TGTGCCAGCAGCTATGACTACAATCTCAATGAGCAGTTCTTC
TRBV4-1	TRBJ1-3	few	-	CASSQDGTAFVSGNTIYF	TGCGCCAGCAGCCAAGATGGCACAGCCTTTGTCTCTGGAAACACCATATATTTT